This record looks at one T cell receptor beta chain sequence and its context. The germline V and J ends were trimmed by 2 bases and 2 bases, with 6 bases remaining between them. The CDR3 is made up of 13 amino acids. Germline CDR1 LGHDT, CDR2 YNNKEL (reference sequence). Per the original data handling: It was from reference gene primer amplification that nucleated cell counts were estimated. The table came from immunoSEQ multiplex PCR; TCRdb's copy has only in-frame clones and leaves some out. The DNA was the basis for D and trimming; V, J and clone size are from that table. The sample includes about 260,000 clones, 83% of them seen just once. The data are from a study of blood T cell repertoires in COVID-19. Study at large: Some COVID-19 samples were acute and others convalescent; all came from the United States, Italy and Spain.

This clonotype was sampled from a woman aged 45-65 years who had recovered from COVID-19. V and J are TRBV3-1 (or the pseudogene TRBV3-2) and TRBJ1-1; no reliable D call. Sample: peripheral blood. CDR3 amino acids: CASSQLTNTEAFF. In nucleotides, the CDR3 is TGTGCCAGCAGCCAACTCACTAACACTGAAGCTTTCTTT.